Listed here are 14 T cell receptor beta chains from one sample, sequenced in a study of shared clonotypes between healthy human individuals. Libraries were prepared by immunoSEQ multiplex PCR; TCRdb keeps only in-frame clonotypes and omits some of them. The sample carries 2 million to 2.5 million clones, 85% to 95% recorded once. The sequenced sample was naive CD4+ T cells from PBMCs. As to subset: CD45RA+ positively selected. These receptors all come from a man aged 18-30 years in good health. Some clones in this sample may be carry-over from other donors' samples.

The chain joins TRBV7-9 to TRBJ1-2, with no clear D. In germline, CDR1 is SEHNR, CDR2 FQNEAQ (reference sequence). There are 13 residues in the CDR3. The V gene lost 5 bases and the J gene lost 4 bases, with 11 bases spanning the gap. The CDR3 sequence: CASSPNQFYGYTF. The CDR3 nucleotides are TGTGCCAGCAGCCCCAACCAGTTCTATGGCTACACCTTC.

The rearrangement joins TRBV7-9 to TRBJ1-3, with 7 bases that match TRBD1. Germline loops: CDR1 SEHNR, CDR2 FQNEAQ (reference sequence). With V trimmed by 1 base and J by 5 bases, 5 bases remained unmatched. There are 15 residues in the CDR3. CDR3 loop: CASSLDGTARNTIYF. The CDR3 nucleotides are TGTGCCAGCAGCTTAGACGGGACAGCACGAAACACCATATATTTT.

V and J are TRBV9 and TRBJ2-3, with D possibly matching TRBD2 (5 bases). The CDR3 runs to 17 residues. Trimming pared 1 base from V and 7 bases from J, leaving 22 bases between. CDR1 and CDR2 from the germline V gene are SGDLS and YYNGEE. CDR3 amino acids: CASSVTPLATMRHTQYF. CDR3 sequence (DNA): TGTGCCAGCAGCGTAACCCCCCTAGCTACGATGCGGCATACGCAGTATTTT.

This clone was counted a few times. The genes are TRBV19 and TRBJ1-2, with 7 bases identical to TRBD1. The CDR3 covers 13 residues. Germline V gives CDR1 LNHDA, CDR2 SQIVND (reference sequence). Trimming at V came to 8 bases and at J to 8 bases, leaving 11 bases not matched to a gene. CDR3 nucleotide sequence: TGTGCCAGTTCCACCGACAGGGTACGGGGCTACACCTTC. It is translated as CASSTDRVRGYTF.

This chain links TRBV19 with TRBJ2-1; D is unclear. This CDR3 has 13 amino acids. Trimming removed 2 bases from V and 5 bases from J, with 7 bases in between. The V gene's germline CDR1 is LNHDA and CDR2 SQIVND (reference sequence). As DNA, the CDR3 is TGTGCCAGTAGTATAAACCCCAACAATGAGCAGTTCTTC. It yields the protein CASSINPNNEQFF. Supplemented by reference TRBV19 and TRBJ2-1, the full variable domain reads DGGITQSPKYLFRKEGQNVTLSCEQNLNHDAMYWYRQDPGQGLRLIYYSQIVNDFQKGDIAEGYSVSREKKESFPLTVTSAQKNPTAFYLCASSINPNNEQFFGPGTRLTVL.

The table lists this clone with a count of one. V is TRBV5-1 and J is TRBJ1-2, with 7 bases identical to TRBD1. Germline V gene lookup returns CDR1 SGHRS and CDR2 YFSETQ. CDR3 length: 15 amino acids. The V gene end was trimmed by 4 bases and the J gene end by 2 bases; junction bases not matched to a gene: 8. CDR3 nucleotides: TGCGCCAGCAGCAACGACGGACAGGTGAACTATGGCTACACCTTC. Translation: CASSNDGQVNYGYTF.

J is TRBJ2-2 and V is TRBV6-1, with D possibly matching TRBD2 (7 bases). From germline, CDR1 is MNHNS and CDR2 SASEGT. The CDR3 runs to 13 residues. V lost 10 bases and J 7 bases, leaving 16 bases between the germline ends. The CDR3 spells CATLGEGVGELFF. Written as DNA, the CDR3 is TGTGCCACCCTTGGGGAGGGGGTCGGGGAGCTGTTTTTT.

Only one count was recorded for this clone. The rearrangement uses TRBV10-1 and TRBJ2-1; 8 nucleotides agree with TRBD2. The CDR3 length is 16 residues. Germline V gives CDR1 WNHNN, CDR2 SYGVQD (reference sequence). Losses at the gene ends were 2 bases for V and 6 bases for J; bases not matched to a gene: 9. The CDR3: CASSEEVAGLSNEQFF. The CDR3 region has the DNA TGCGCCAGCAGTGAGGAAGTAGCGGGACTATCCAATGAGCAGTTCTTC.

This clone appeared once. The J gene is TRBJ2-5, the V gene TRBV5-4; no firm D call. The germline V gene encodes CDR1 SGHNT and CDR2 YYREEE (reference sequence). Trimming stripped 0 bases from V and 7 bases from J, with 10 bases between. The CDR3 sequence is 13 residues long. The CDR3 sequence: CASSLEEALTQYF. For the CDR3, the DNA is TGTGCCAGCAGCTTGGAAGAGGCCCTGACCCAGTACTTC.

CDR3 amino acids: CASSLSQEHSYEQYF. As DNA, the CDR3 is TGTGCCAGCTCACTGTCACAGGAACACTCCTACGAGCAGTACTTC. V and J are TRBV18 and TRBJ2-7, with D perhaps TRBD1 (5 bases). Trimming shortened V by 4 bases and J by 0 bases, and 13 bases separated the two germline ends. This CDR3 region has 15 residues. CDR1 is KGHSH, CDR2 LQKENI, per germline.

This clone was counted a single time. The CDR3 DNA reads TGTGCCTGGAGTACCCTAGTGCCCAGCACAGATACGCAGTATTTT. The encoded protein is CAWSTLVPSTDTQYF. The gene calls are TRBV30 and TRBJ2-3; D is undetermined. The V gene's germline CDR1 is GTSNPN and CDR2 SVGIG (reference sequence). Deletions cut 2 bases from V and 0 bases from J, with 12 bases between. This CDR3 is 15 amino acids long. Looking up the rest from reference TRBV30 and TRBJ2-3 gives the full variable domain: SQTIHQWPATLVQPVGSPLSLECTVEGTSNPNLYWYRQAAGRGLQLLFYSVGIGQISSEVPQNLSASRPQDRQFILSSKKLLLSDSGFYLCAWSTLVPSTDTQYFGPGTRLTVL.

The CDR3 region is CASSSTGAYEQYF. CDR3 nucleotide sequence: TGTGCCAGCAGCTCGACAGGGGCCTACGAGCAGTACTTC. The gene calls are TRBV9 and TRBJ2-7; 8 bases agree with TRBD1. V lost 4 bases and J lost 2; bases outside the gene matches: 2. This CDR3 contains 13 residues. In germline, CDR1 is SGDLS, CDR2 YYNGEE.

V gene TRBV7-9 combines with J gene TRBJ2-7; no reliable D call. The germline V and J ends were trimmed by 3 bases and 5 bases, with 20 bases remaining between them. This CDR3 has 16 residues. The germline gives CDR1 SEHNR, CDR2 FQNEAQ (reference sequence). The CDR3 DNA follows: TGTGCCAGCAGCTTCGTGGGCCCCCGAGCGATCCACGAGCAGTACTTC. This sequence encodes CASSFVGPRAIHEQYF. The complete variable domain, with remaining parts taken from reference TRBV7-9 and TRBJ2-7, reads DTGVSQNPRHKITKRGQNVTFRCDPISEHNRLYWYRQTLGQGPEFLTYFQNEAQLEKSRLLSDRFSAERPKGSFSTLEIQRTEQGDSAMYLCASSFVGPRAIHEQYFGPGTRLTVT.

J is TRBJ2-3 and V is TRBV9; D assignment may be TRBD1 or TRBD2 (6 bases each). The CDR3 covers 14 residues. V lost 4 bases and J 4 bases, leaving 13 bases between the germline ends. Germline values: CDR1 SGDLS, CDR2 YYNGEE. The CDR3 protein is CASSLRGAPDTQYF. The CDR3 region has the DNA TGTGCCAGCAGCCTTAGGGGGGCCCCAGATACGCAGTATTTT. Full variable domain (missing parts from reference TRBV9 and TRBJ2-3): DSGVTQTPKHLITATGQRVTLRCSPRSGDLSVYWYQQSLDQGLQFLIQYYNGEERAKGNILERFSAQQFPDLHSELNLSSLELGDSALYFCASSLRGAPDTQYFGPGTRLTVL.